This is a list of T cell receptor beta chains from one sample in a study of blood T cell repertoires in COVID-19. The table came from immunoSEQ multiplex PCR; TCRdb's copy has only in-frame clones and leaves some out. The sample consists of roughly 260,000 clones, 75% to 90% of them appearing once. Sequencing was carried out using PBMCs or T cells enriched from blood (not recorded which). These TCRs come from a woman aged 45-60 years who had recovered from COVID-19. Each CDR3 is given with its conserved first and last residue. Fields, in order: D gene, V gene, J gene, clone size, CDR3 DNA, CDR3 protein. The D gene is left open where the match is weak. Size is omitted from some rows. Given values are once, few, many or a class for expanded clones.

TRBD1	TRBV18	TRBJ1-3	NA	TGTGCCAGCTCACCAGGGACAGGGTTCAGTGGAAACACCATATATTTT	CASSPGTGFSGNTIYF
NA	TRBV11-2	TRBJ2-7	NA	TGTGCCAGCAGCCTAACACAGGGTTCCTACGAGCAGTACTTC	CASSLTQGSYEQYF
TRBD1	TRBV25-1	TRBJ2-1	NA	TGTGCCAGCAGTGAGCTGGACAGGGGGCTTATGAATGAGCAGTTCTTC	CASSELDRGLMNEQFF
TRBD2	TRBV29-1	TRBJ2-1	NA	TGCAGCGTTGAAAGCGGGAGGAGCTCCTACAATGAGCAGTTCTTC	CSVESGRSSYNEQFF
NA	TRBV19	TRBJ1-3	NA	TGTGCCAGTAGTCTCGGACTCGGCAGGAAGAGTGGAAACACCATATATTTT	CASSLGLGRKSGNTIYF
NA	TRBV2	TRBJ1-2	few	TGTGCCAGCAAATCGTTGTATGGCTACACCTTC	CASKSLYGYTF
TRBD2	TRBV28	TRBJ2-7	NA	TGTGCGATACTGAGCGCTAGCGGCCCCTACGAGCAGTACTTC	CAILSASGPYEQYF
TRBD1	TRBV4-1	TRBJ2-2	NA	TGCGCCAGCAGCCAAGATCAAAGGGGACAGGGCTTTAACACCGGGGAGCTGTTTTTT	CASSQDQRGQGFNTGELFF
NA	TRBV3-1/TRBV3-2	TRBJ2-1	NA	TGTGCCAGCAGAACTACCACCGGGAAAAACAATGAGCAGTTCTTC	CASRTTTGKNNEQFF
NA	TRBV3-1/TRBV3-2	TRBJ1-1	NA	TGTGCCAGCAATCACCGGCGGGGAGCTGAAGCTTTCTTT	CASNHRRGAEAFF
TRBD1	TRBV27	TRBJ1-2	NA	TGTGCCAGCAGTAGAGAAAAACAGGGGGTATATGGCTACACCTTC	CASSREKQGVYGYTF
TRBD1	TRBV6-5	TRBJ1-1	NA	TGTGCCAGCAGTTATAAGACAGGGATCATGAACACTGAAGCTTTCTTT	CASSYKTGIMNTEAFF
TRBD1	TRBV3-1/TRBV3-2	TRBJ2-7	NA	TGTGCCAGCAGCCTGGACAGGGGGCGTAACGAGCAGTACTTC	CASSLDRGRNEQYF
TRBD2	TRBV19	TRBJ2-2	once	TGTGCCAGTAGTATTGTTAGGGGACTAGCGTTCACCGGGGAGCTGTTTTTT	CASSIVRGLAFTGELFF
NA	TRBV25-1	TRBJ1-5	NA	TGTGCCAGCAGCGGGGGGGGTTATGGCAATCAGCCCCAGCATTTT	CASSGGGYGNQPQHF
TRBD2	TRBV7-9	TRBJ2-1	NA	TGTGCCAGCAGCACCCCCGGGACTAGCGGGACGAATGGTAGGGAGCAGTTCTTC	CASSTPGTSGTNGREQFF
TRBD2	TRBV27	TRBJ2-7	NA	TGTGCCAGCAGCCTGGCTGGACTAGCGGGAGTCTACGAGCAGTACTTC	CASSLAGLAGVYEQYF
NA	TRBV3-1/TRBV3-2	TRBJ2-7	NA	TGTGCCAGCAGCCAAGGGACTGGCTCAATCCAGTACTTC	CASSQGTGSIQYF
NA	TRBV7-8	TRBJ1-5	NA	TGTGCCAGCAGCTTAAATGAGGTCCAGCCCCAGCATTTT	CASSLNEVQPQHF
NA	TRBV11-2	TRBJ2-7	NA	TGTGCCAGCAGCTCCGACATACGAGCAGTTTACTTC	CASSSDIRAVYF
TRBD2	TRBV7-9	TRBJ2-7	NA	TGTGCCAGCGGACGGACTAGCGGGAGAGGGGGGAGCTCCTACGAGCAGTACTTC	CASGRTSGRGGSSYEQYF
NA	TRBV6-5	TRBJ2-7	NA	TGTGCCAGCAGGTCCGGAGGGGAATCTCGGGCCGAGCAGTACTTC	CASRSGGESRAEQYF